Below are 15 T cell receptor beta chains sequenced from a single sample in a study of T cell changes during pregnancy in multiple sclerosis (dated by TCRdb to between 2018 and 2020). The library was obtained by the immunoSEQ multiplex PCR assay. Here the immuneACCESS table is served through TCRdb, limited to in-frame sequences with V and J called. Missing clones are a known gap in these copies; in checked studies unresolved V genes cover under half, and the rest lacks a known reason. The sample table shows about 40,000 clones, and more than 75% are seen once. Jointly, the top ten make up 1.4% of the sample. Sequencing used PBMCs (not recorded whether the cells were cultured). These receptor sequences come from a female donor with multiple sclerosis, enrolled in a pregnancy study.

The chain uses TRBV28 and TRBJ2-1; D may match TRBD1 or TRBD2 (5 bases each). Trimming pared 4 bases from V and 4 bases from J, leaving 14 bases between. This CDR3 comprises 15 residues. Germline CDR1 reads MDHEN; CDR2 reads SYDVKM. The chain's CDR3 is CASSSGTNEYNEQFF. CDR3 in DNA: TGTGCCAGCAGTTCCGGGACGAACGAGTACAATGAGCAGTTCTTC. The variable domain in full, with the rest retrieved from reference TRBV28 and TRBJ2-1, is DVKVTQSSRYLVKRTGEKVFLECVQDMDHENMFWYRQDPGLGLRLIYFSYDVKMKEKGDIPEGYSVSREKKERFSLILESASTNQTSMYLCASSSGTNEYNEQFFGPGTRLTVL.

Written as DNA, the CDR3 is TGTGCCTGGAGTGGGGTGGGGGCTAATCAGCCCCAGCATTTT. Protein sequence: CAWSGVGANQPQHF. The J gene is TRBJ1-5, the V gene TRBV30; D possibly corresponds to TRBD1 (6 bases). Germline CDR1 is GTSNPN and CDR2 is SVGIG (reference sequence). Trimming removed 1 base from V and 4 bases from J, with 11 bases in between. The CDR3 contains 14 residues.

The CDR3: CASSPLLGGGNTEAFF. As DNA, the CDR3 is TGTGCCAGCTCACCACTTCTAGGGGGAGGTAACACTGAAGCTTTCTTT. The chain is built from TRBV18 and TRBJ1-1; D might be TRBD1 (6 bases). Trimming removed 1 base from V and 2 bases from J, with 14 bases in between. Germline values: CDR1 KGHSH, CDR2 LQKENI. CDR3 length equals 16 residues.

DNA for the CDR3: TGTGCCAGCAGCAAAGCGGGAGGCTCCTACAATGAGCAGTTCTTC. Its protein is CASSKAGGSYNEQFF. The chain carries TRBV11-3 and TRBJ2-1; 9 nucleotides line up with TRBD2. Germline assignment: CDR1 SGHNT and CDR2 YENEEA. Losses at the gene ends were 5 bases for V and 0 bases for J; bases not matched to a gene: 2. The CDR3 has 15 amino acids.

The CDR3 DNA follows: TGCGCCAGCAGCCAGACAGGGGCCAAAGGAAACACCATATATTTT. Translated, it gives CASSQTGAKGNTIYF. J is TRBJ1-3 and V is TRBV5-1, with 8 bases aligning to TRBD1. V was clipped by 4 bases and J by 4 bases; unmatched bases: 7. CDR1 is SGHRS, CDR2 YFSETQ, per germline. The CDR3 is made up of 15 amino acids.

The chain combines TRBV28 with TRBJ1-2, with D unresolved. CDR3 length: 14 amino acids. Germline V gives CDR1 MDHEN, CDR2 SYDVKM. V lost 3 bases and J lost 0, with 8 bases in between. Here the CDR3 DNA reads TGTGCCAGCAGTTTTGAAACTTCTAACTATGGCTACACCTTC. It encodes CASSFETSNYGYTF.

This clone is a singleton in its sample. The chain employs TRBV5-1 and TRBJ1-4; D is unclear. Germline V lookup: CDR1 SGHRS, CDR2 YFSETQ. The CDR3 runs to 14 residues. V lost 0 bases, J lost 6 bases, and 9 bases lay in between. CDR3 bases: TGCGCCAGCAGCTTGGACAGAAGCTATGAAAAACTGTTTTTT. Protein: CASSLDRSYEKLFF.

The gene calls are TRBV19 and TRBJ1-5; D possibly corresponds to TRBD1 (5 bases). Trimming removed 5 bases from V and 0 bases from J, with 20 bases in between. The CDR3 extends over 18 amino acids. Germline V CDR1 and CDR2: LNHDA, SQIVND (reference sequence). The CDR3 DNA reads TGTGCCAGTAGTGGGGACCCCAAAGGGGTATATAGCAATCAGCCCCAGCATTTT. This translates into CASSGDPKGVYSNQPQHF.

This clone has a single count. CDR3 residues: CASTPGTGSMNTEAFF. CDR3 coding DNA: TGTGCCAGTACCCCCGGGACAGGGAGTATGAACACTGAAGCTTTCTTT. The chain carries TRBV19 and TRBJ1-1, with 9 bases fitting TRBD1. The V and J ends lost 7 bases and 0 bases, in that order; junction bases with no gene match: 9. The germline V gene has CDR1 LNHDA and CDR2 SQIVND (reference sequence). CDR3 size: 16 residues.

This rearrangement joins TRBV4-1 to TRBJ1-1, with TRBD1 as a possible D gene (5 bases). Trimming cost V 3 bases and J 1 base, with 12 bases left between them. The CDR3 is 15 amino acids. The germline gives CDR1 MGHRA, CDR2 YSYEKL. CDR3 in amino acids: CASSQPRRENTEAFF. The CDR3 DNA reads TGCGCCAGCAGCCAGCCCCGCAGGGAGAACACTGAAGCTTTCTTT.

V gene TRBV7-6 combines with J gene TRBJ2-7, with D hard to call. Germline V lookup: CDR1 SGHVS, CDR2 FNYEAQ. CDR3 length: 13 residues. V was pared by 1 base and J by 5 bases, with 9 bases between. CDR3 nucleotide sequence: TGTGCCAGCAGCTTAGTGACTTTCGACGAGCAGTACTTC. Its translation: CASSLVTFDEQYF. The full variable domain, with the rest looked up from reference TRBV7-6 and TRBJ2-7, is GAGVSQSPRYKVTKRGQDVALRCDPISGHVSLYWYRQALGQGPEFLTYFNYEAQQDKSGLPNDRFSAERPEGSISTLTIQRTEQRDSAMYRCASSLVTFDEQYFGPGTRLTVT.

The chain uses TRBV6-5 and TRBJ1-1; 7 nucleotides agree with TRBD1. The CDR3 is 13 residues long. V lost 6 bases to trimming and J lost 3 bases; unmatched junction nucleotides: 4. CDR1 is MNHEY, CDR2 SVGAGI, per germline. The CDR3: CASREQGDTEAFF. CDR3 nucleotides: TGTGCCAGCAGAGAGCAGGGGGACACTGAAGCTTTCTTT.

The J gene is TRBJ1-1, the V gene TRBV6-1; no reliable D call. Germline V gene data show CDR1 as MNHNS and CDR2 as SASEGT. The CDR3 is 13 amino acids. V was clipped by 2 bases and J by 1 base, with 5 bases between them. CDR3 sequence: CASSEQRNTEAFF. CDR3 bases: TGTGCCAGCAGTGAACAAAGGAACACTGAAGCTTTCTTT.

The chain carries TRBV29-1 and TRBJ1-2; possibly TRBD1 for D (5 bases). CDR1 SQVTM and CDR2 ANQGSEA come from the germline V gene. The V end was cut by 3 bases, the J end by 4 bases, with 15 bases between. There are 14 residues in the CDR3. CDR3 in amino acids: CSVDGAGVGYGYTF. The CDR3 DNA is TGCAGCGTTGATGGGGCTGGGGTGGGCTATGGCTACACCTTC.

The chain couples TRBV5-1 to TRBJ2-5, with a tentative D call TRBD1 (6 bases). The CDR3 consists of 14 residues. Trimming took off 3 bases at V and 2 bases at J, with 11 bases between the two ends. CDR1 is SGHRS and CDR2 is YFSETQ in the germline V gene. The CDR3 spells CASSSGQPQETQYF. For the CDR3, the DNA is TGCGCCAGCAGCTCCGGACAGCCACAAGAGACCCAGTACTTC.